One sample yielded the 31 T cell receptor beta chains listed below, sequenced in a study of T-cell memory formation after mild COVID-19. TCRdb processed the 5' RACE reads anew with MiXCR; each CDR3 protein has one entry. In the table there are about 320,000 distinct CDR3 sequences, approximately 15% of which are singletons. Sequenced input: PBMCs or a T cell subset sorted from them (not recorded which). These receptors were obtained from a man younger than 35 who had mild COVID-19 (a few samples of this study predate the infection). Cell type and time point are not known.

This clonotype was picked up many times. DNA for the CDR3: TGTGCCAGCTCACCGAGTAGGGGCACAGATACGCAGTATTTT. It translates to CASSPSRGTDTQYF. The V call is TRBV18, the J call TRBJ2-3; the D is unclear. With 3 bases removed from V and 1 base from J, the gap between germline ends came to 8 bases. The CDR3 has 14 residues. CDR1 and CDR2 from the germline V gene are KGHSH and LQKENI.

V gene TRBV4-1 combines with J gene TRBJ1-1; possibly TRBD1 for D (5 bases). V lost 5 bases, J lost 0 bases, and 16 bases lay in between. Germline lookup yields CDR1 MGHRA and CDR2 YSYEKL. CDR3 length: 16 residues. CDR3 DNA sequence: TGCGCCAGCAGCGCCCGGGACCTCGCCATGAACACTGAAGCTTTCTTT. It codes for CASSARDLAMNTEAFF.

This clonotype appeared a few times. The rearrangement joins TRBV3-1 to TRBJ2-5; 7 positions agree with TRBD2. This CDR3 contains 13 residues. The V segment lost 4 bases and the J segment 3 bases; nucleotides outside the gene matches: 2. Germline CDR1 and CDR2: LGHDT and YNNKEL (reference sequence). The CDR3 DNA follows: TGTGCCAGCAGCCGGGCGGGAGAAGAGACCCAGTACTTC. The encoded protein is CASSRAGEETQYF.

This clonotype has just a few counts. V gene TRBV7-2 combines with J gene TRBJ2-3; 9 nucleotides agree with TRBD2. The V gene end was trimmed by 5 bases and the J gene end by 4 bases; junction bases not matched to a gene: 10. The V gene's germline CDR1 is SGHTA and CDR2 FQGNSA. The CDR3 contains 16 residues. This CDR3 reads CASSLALASGADTQYF. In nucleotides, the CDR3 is TGTGCCAGCAGCCTGGCCCTGGCTAGCGGGGCAGATACGCAGTATTTT. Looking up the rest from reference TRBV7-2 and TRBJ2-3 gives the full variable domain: GAGVSQSPSNKVTEKGKDVELRCDPISGHTALYWYRQSLGQGLEFLIYFQGNSAPDKSGLPSDRFSAERTGGSVSTLTIQRTQQEDSAVYLCASSLALASGADTQYFGPGTRLTVL.

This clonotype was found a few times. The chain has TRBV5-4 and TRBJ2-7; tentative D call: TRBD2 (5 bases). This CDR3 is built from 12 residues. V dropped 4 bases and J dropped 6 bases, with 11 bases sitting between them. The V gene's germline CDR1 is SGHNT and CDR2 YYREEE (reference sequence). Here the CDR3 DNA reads TGTGCCAGCAGCACCGGGGTCGGCGAGCAGTACTTC. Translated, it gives CASSTGVGEQYF. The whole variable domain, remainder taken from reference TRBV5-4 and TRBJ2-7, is ETGVTQSPTHLIKTRGQQVTLRCSSQSGHNTVSWYQQALGQGPQFIFQYYREEENGRGNFPPRFSGLQFPNYSSELNVNALELDDSALYLCASSTGVGEQYFGPGTRLTVT.

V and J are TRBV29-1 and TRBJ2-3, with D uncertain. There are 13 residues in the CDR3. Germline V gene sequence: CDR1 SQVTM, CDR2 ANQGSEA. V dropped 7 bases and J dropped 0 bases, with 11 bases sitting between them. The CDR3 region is CSALVTSTDTQYF. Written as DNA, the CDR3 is TGCAGCGCCCTAGTAACAAGCACAGATACGCAGTATTTT.

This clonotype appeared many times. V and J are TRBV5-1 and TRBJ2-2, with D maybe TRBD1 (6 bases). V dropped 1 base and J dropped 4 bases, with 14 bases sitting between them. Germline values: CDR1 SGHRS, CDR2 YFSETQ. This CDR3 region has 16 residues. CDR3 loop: CASSLSGGRGTGELFF. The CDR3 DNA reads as TGCGCCAGCAGCTTGTCTGGGGGCCGCGGCACCGGGGAGCTGTTTTTT.

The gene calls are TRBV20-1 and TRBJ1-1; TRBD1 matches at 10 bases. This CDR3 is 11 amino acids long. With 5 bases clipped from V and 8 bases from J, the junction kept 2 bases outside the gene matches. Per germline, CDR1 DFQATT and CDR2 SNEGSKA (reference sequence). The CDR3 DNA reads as TGCAGTGCTTCGACAGGGGGCGAAGCTTTCTTT. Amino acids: CSASTGGEAFF.

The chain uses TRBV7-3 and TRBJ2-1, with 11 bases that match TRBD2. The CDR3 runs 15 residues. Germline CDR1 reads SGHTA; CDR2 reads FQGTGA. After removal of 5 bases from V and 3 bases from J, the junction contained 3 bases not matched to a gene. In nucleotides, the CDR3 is TGTGCCAGCAGCCATAGCGGGGGGGACTACAATGAGCAGTTCTTC. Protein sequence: CASSHSGGDYNEQFF.

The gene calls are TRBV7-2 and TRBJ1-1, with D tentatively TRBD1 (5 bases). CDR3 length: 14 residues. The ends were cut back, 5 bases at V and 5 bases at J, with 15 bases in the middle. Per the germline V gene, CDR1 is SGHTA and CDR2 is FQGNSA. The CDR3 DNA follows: TGTGCCAGCAGCCCGTCCGGGACCTGGACTGAAGCTTTCTTT. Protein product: CASSPSGTWTEAFF.

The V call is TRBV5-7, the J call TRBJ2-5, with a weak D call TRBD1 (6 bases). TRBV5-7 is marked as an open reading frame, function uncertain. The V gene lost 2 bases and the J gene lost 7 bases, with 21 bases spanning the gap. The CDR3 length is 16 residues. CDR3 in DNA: TGTGCCAGCAGCTTACACCTACAGGGCCACAAGAGGACCCAGTACTTC. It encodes CASSLHLQGHKRTQYF.

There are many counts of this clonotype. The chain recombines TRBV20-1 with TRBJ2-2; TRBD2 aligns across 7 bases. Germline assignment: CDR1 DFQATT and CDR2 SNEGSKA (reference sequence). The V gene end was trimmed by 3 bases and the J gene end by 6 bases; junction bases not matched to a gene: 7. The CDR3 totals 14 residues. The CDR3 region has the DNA TGCAGTGCTAGTCCCCTTCGGGGGGCCGGGGAGCTGTTTTTT. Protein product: CSASPLRGAGELFF.

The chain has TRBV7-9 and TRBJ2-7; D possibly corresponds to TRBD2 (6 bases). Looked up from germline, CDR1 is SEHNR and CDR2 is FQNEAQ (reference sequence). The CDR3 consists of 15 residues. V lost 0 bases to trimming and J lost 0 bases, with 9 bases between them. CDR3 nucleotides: TGTGCCAGCAGCTTAGCGCTCGGGAGCTCCTACGAGCAGTACTTC. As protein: CASSLALGSSYEQYF. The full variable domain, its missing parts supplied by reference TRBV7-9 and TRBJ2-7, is DTGVSQNPRHKITKRGQNVTFRCDPISEHNRLYWYRQTLGQGPEFLTYFQNEAQLEKSRLLSDRFSAERPKGSFSTLEIQRTEQGDSAMYLCASSLALGSSYEQYFGPGTRLTVT.

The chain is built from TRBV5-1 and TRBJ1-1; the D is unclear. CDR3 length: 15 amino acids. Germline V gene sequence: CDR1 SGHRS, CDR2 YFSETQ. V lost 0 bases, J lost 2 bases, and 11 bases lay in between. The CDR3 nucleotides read TGCGCCAGCAGCTTGGCCGGGGAGGTAAACACTGAAGCTTTCTTT. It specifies CASSLAGEVNTEAFF. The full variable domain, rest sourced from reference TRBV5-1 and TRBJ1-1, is KAGVTQTPRYLIKTRGQQVTLSCSPISGHRSVSWYQQTPGQGLQFLFEYFSETQRNKGNFPGRFSGRQFSNSRSEMNVSTLELGDSALYLCASSLAGEVNTEAFFGQGTRLTVV.

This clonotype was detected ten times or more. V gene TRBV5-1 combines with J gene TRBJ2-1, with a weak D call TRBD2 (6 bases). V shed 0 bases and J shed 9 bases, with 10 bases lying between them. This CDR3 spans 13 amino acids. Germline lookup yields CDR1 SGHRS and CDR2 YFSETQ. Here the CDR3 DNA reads TGCGCCAGCAGCTTGGGTGACGGGAGTGAGCAGTTCTTC. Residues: CASSLGDGSEQFF.

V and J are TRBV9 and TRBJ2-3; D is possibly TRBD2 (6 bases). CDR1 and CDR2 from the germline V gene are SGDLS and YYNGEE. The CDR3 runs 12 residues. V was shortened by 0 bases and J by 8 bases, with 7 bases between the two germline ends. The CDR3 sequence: CASSVVGSTQYF. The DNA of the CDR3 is TGTGCCAGCAGCGTAGTCGGGAGTACGCAGTATTTT.

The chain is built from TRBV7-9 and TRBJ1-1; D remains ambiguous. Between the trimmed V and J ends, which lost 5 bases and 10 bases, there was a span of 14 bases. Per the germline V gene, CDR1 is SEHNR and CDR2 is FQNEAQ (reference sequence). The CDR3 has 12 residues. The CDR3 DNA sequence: TGTGCCAGCAGCCCCATTCAAGTTGGAGCTTTCTTT. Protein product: CASSPIQVGAFF. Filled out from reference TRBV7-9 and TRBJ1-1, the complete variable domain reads DTGVSQNPRHKITKRGQNVTFRCDPISEHNRLYWYRQTLGQGPEFLTYFQNEAQLEKSRLLSDRFSAERPKGSFSTLEIQRTEQGDSAMYLCASSPIQVGAFFGQGTRLTVV.

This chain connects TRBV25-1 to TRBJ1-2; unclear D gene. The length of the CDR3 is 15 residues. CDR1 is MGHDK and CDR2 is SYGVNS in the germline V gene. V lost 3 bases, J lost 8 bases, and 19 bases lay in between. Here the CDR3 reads CASSERSGLIGGYTF. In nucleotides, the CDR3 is TGTGCCAGCAGTGAGAGGTCAGGCCTTATCGGGGGCTACACCTTC.

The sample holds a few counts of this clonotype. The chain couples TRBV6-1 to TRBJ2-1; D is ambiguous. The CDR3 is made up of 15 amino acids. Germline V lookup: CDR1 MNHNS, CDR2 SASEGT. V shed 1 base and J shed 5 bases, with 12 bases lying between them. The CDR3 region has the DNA TGTGCCAGCAGTGAAGAGTCGGGTACGAACAATGAGCAGTTCTTC. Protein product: CASSEESGTNNEQFF.

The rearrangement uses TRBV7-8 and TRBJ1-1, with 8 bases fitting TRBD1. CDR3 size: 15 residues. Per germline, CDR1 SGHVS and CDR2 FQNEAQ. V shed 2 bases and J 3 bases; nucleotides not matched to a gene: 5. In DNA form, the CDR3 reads TGTGCCAGCAGCTTAAGGGACAGGCTCCACACTGAAGCTTTCTTT. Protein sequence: CASSLRDRLHTEAFF. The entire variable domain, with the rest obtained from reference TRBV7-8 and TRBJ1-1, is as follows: GAGVSQSPRYKVAKRGQDVALRCDPISGHVSLFWYQQALGQGPEFLTYFQNEAQLDKSGLPSDRFFAERPEGSVSTLKIQRTQQEDSAVYLCASSLRDRLHTEAFFGQGTRLTVV.

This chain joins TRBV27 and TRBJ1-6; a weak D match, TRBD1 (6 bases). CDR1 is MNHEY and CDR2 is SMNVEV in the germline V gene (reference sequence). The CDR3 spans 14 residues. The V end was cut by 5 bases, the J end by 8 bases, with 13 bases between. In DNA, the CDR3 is TGTGCCAGCAGTGTAGGGGGTTGGGATTCACCCCTCCACTTT. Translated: CASSVGGWDSPLHF.

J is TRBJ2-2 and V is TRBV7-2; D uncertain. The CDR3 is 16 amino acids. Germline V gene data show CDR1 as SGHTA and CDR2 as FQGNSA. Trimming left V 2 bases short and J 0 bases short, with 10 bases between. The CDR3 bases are TGTGCCAGCAGCTTAACGACACTCGCGAACACCGGGGAGCTGTTTTTT. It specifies CASSLTTLANTGELFF. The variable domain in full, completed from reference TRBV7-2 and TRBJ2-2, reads GAGVSQSPSNKVTEKGKDVELRCDPISGHTALYWYRQSLGQGLEFLIYFQGNSAPDKSGLPSDRFSAERTGGSVSTLTIQRTQQEDSAVYLCASSLTTLANTGELFFGEGSRLTVL.

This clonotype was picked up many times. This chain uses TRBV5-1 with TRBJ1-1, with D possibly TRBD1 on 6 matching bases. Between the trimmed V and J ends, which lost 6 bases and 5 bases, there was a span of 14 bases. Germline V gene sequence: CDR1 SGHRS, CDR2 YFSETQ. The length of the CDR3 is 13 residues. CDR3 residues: CASMRGAMTEAFF. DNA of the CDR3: TGCGCCAGCATGCGGGGGGCGATGACTGAAGCTTTCTTT. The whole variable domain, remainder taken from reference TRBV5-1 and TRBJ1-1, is KAGVTQTPRYLIKTRGQQVTLSCSPISGHRSVSWYQQTPGQGLQFLFEYFSETQRNKGNFPGRFSGRQFSNSRSEMNVSTLELGDSALYLCASMRGAMTEAFFGQGTRLTVV.

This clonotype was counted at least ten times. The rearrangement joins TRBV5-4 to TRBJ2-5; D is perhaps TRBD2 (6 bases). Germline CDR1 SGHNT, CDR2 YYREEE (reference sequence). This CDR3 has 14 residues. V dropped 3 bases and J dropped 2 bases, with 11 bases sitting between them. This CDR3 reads CASSSSTRQETQYF. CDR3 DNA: TGTGCCAGCAGCTCCTCGACTAGGCAAGAGACCCAGTACTTC.

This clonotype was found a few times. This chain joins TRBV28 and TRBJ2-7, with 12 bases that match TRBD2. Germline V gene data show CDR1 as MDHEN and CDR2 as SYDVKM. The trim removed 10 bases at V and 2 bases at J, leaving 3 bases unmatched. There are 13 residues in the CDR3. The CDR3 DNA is TGTGCCACCACTAGCGGGGGGACCTACGAGCAGTACGTC. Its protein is CATTSGGTYEQYV.

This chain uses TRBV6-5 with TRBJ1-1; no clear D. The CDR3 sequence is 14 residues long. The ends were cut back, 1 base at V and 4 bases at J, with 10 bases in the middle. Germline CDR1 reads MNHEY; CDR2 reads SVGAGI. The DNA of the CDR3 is TGTGCCAGCAGTTACTTGGGGATTAGCACTGAAGCTTTCTTT. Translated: CASSYLGISTEAFF.

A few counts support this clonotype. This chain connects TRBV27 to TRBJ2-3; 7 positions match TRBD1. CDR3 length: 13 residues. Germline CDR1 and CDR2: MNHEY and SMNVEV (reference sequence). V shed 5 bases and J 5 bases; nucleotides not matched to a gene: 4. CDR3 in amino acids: CASSTNRGDTQYF. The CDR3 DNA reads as TGTGCCAGCAGTACAAACAGGGGAGATACGCAGTATTTT.

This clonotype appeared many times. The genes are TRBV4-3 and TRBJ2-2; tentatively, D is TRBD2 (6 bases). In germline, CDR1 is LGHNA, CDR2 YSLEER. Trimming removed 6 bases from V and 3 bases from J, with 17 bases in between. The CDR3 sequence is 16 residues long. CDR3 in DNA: TGCGCCAGCAGGCGGGGTGTGGGCATGGACACCGGGGAGCTGTTTTTT. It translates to CASRRGVGMDTGELFF.

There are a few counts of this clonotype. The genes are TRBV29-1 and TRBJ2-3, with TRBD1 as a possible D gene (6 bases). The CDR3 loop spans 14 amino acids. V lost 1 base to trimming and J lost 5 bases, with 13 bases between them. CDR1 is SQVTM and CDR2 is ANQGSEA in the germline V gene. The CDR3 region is CSVEAQGFRDTQYF. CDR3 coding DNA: TGCAGCGTTGAAGCACAGGGCTTCCGAGATACGCAGTATTTT.

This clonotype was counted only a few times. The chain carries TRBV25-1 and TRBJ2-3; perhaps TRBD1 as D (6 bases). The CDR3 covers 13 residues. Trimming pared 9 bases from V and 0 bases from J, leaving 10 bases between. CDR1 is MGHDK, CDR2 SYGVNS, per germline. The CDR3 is CASGTPSTDTQYF. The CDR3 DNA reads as TGTGCCAGTGGGACACCTAGCACAGATACGCAGTATTTT.

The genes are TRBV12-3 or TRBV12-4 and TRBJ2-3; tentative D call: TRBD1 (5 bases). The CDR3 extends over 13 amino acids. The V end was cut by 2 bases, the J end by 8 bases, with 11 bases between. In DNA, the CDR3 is TGTGCCAGCAGTTTACAGGGAACCGGTACGCAGTATTTT. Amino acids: CASSLQGTGTQYF.